Each of the 22 T cell receptor beta chains below was sequenced from the same sample in a study of cytomegalovirus exposure and HLA in healthy donors. The PCR used 60 Vbeta and 13 Jbeta primers. This table comes from immunoSEQ multiplex PCR, and its TCRdb copy is limited to in-frame clones, with some not included. The sample has around 130,000 clones, around 66% seen once. The source material was PBMCs. Receptor source: a woman aged 55-75 years in good health and CMV-seronegative.

The chain recombines TRBV7-9 with TRBJ2-3; TRBD2 matches 8 bases. CDR1 SEHNR and CDR2 FQNEAQ come from the germline V gene (reference sequence). J lost 4 bases, V lost 9 bases, and 12 bases had no gene match. The CDR3 is 15 amino acids. This chain's CDR3 is CASTRAGGLADTQYF. For the CDR3, the DNA is TGTGCCAGTACAAGGGCGGGGGGCCTAGCAGATACGCAGTATTTT.

A few counts support this clone. This chain links TRBV18 with TRBJ1-1, with D uncertain. The V gene's germline CDR1 is KGHSH and CDR2 LQKENI. This CDR3 comprises 14 residues. V was cut by 1 base and J by 1 base, with 7 bases left in between. The CDR3 sequence: CASSPLSGNTEAFF. CDR3 coding DNA: TGTGCCAGCTCACCACTCTCGGGGAACACTGAAGCTTTCTTT.

This clone was recorded only once. This chain links TRBV7-2 with TRBJ2-7; D is unresolved. From germline, CDR1 is SGHTA and CDR2 FQGNSA. CDR3 size: 12 residues. V was clipped by 0 bases and J by 5 bases, with 5 bases between them. Here the CDR3 reads CASSLARNEQYF. The CDR3 region has the DNA TGTGCCAGCAGCTTAGCGCGTAACGAGCAGTACTTC.

This clone came up a few times. V gene TRBV4-1 combines with J gene TRBJ1-1, with 7 bases fitting TRBD1. CDR1 and CDR2 (germline): MGHRA, YSYEKL. The CDR3 loop spans 14 amino acids. V dropped 3 bases and J dropped 5; count of bases not matched to a gene: 6. CDR3 protein: CASSQVPGGTEAFF. The CDR3 DNA sequence: TGCGCCAGCAGCCAGGTCCCAGGGGGGACTGAAGCTTTCTTT.

The gene calls are TRBV4-3 and TRBJ2-3; 15 bases are shared with TRBD2. V gave up 4 bases and J gave up 7 bases; unmatched junction bases: 9. Germline V gene lookup returns CDR1 LGHNA and CDR2 YSLEER. The CDR3 sequence is 17 residues long. CDR3 DNA: TGCGCCAGCAGCCCGGCCCGGACTAGCGGGGGGGGAAATACGCAGTATTTT. Residues: CASSPARTSGGGNTQYF.

V usage is TRBV28 and J usage is TRBJ2-7; possible D gene TRBD2, 7 bases. CDR1 and CDR2 from the germline V gene are MDHEN and SYDVKM. Trimming pared 0 bases from V and 4 bases from J, leaving 13 bases between. The CDR3 loop spans 15 amino acids. The chain's CDR3 is CASSLWGGLRYEQYF. In DNA form, the CDR3 reads TGTGCCAGCAGTTTATGGGGGGGGCTCAGGTACGAGCAGTACTTC.

V is TRBV5-1 and J is TRBJ2-1, with 11 bases matching TRBD1. J gave up 8 bases and V 2 bases, and 9 bases lay outside the gene matches. The germline V gene encodes CDR1 SGHRS and CDR2 YFSETQ. This CDR3 spans 16 amino acids. In nucleotides, the CDR3 is TGCGCCAGCAGCTTAGCCGGGACAGGGGGTTTCGATGAGCAGTTCTTC. As protein: CASSLAGTGGFDEQFF.

The V gene is TRBV9, the J gene TRBJ2-5, with 11 bases identical to TRBD2. Germline CDR1 SGDLS, CDR2 YYNGEE. V shed 3 bases, J shed 3 bases, and the junction held 1 base outside the gene matches. The CDR3 spans 14 residues. CDR3 sequence (DNA): TGTGCCAGCAGCGAGGGACTAGCGGAAGAGACCCAGTACTTC. Protein: CASSEGLAEETQYF.

The gene calls are TRBV6-6 and TRBJ2-3, with D maybe TRBD1 (6 bases). CDR1 and CDR2 (germline): MNHNY, SVGAGI (reference sequence). The germline V and J ends were trimmed by 2 bases and 1 base, with 7 bases remaining between them. The CDR3 is 14 amino acids. CDR3 sequence (DNA): TGTGCCAGCAGTTACAACAGGGGCACAGATACGCAGTATTTT. Protein product: CASSYNRGTDTQYF.

CDR3 region: CASSITGVGVENTIYF. CDR3 sequence (DNA): TGTGCCAGTAGTATCACAGGGGTTGGGGTTGAAAACACCATATATTTT. This chain uses TRBV19 with TRBJ1-3; TRBD1 aligns across 7 bases. J lost 6 bases, V lost 3 bases, and 11 bases had no gene match. This CDR3 region has 16 residues. Germline CDR1 is LNHDA and CDR2 is SQIVND (reference sequence).

This chain uses TRBV7-2 with TRBJ1-1; maybe TRBD1 (5 bases). Germline loops: CDR1 SGHTA, CDR2 FQGNSA. The V and J ends lost 2 bases and 1 base respectively, with 8 bases between them. The CDR3 runs 14 residues. CDR3 amino acids: CASSLLQGNTEAFF. For the CDR3, the DNA is TGTGCCAGCAGCTTACTCCAGGGGAACACTGAAGCTTTCTTT.

The V call is TRBV5-1, the J call TRBJ2-7; D remains unclear. Germline V gene sequence: CDR1 SGHRS, CDR2 YFSETQ. The CDR3 spans 14 residues. Trimming left V 3 bases short and J 0 bases short, with 10 bases between. CDR3 DNA sequence: TGCGCCAGCAGCTCGGAGTGGAGCTCCTACGAGCAGTACTTC. Translating gives CASSSEWSSYEQYF.

This sequence joins TRBV18 and TRBJ1-1, with 8 bases aligning to TRBD1. This CDR3 is built from 16 residues. In germline, CDR1 is KGHSH, CDR2 LQKENI. V shed 2 bases and J 1 base; nucleotides not matched to a gene: 6. CDR3 DNA: TGTGCCAGCTCACCAGGAGCAGGGGGCTGGAACACTGAAGCTTTCTTT. It translates to CASSPGAGGWNTEAFF.

This chain connects TRBV27 to TRBJ2-1; TRBD1 agrees at 10 bases. Trimming cost V 11 bases and J 8 bases; bases outside gene matches: 12. The CDR3 is made up of 14 amino acids. Germline CDR1 and CDR2: MNHEY and SMNVEV (reference sequence). This CDR3 is CAVQDRGGRDEQFF. The CDR3 bases are TGTGCCGTTCAGGACAGGGGGGGAAGGGATGAGCAGTTCTTC.

V and J are TRBV2 and TRBJ2-7; 11 bases match TRBD2. V gave up 6 bases and J gave up 2 bases; unmatched junction bases: 9. Germline V CDR1 and CDR2: SNHLY, FYNNEI. This CDR3 is built from 16 residues. The CDR3 here is CASSRGGSGGAYEQYF. The CDR3 nucleotides read TGTGCCAGCAGCAGGGGTGGTAGCGGGGGGGCCTACGAGCAGTACTTC.

CDR3 sequence reads: CASSNGDRGQQYF. In DNA form, the CDR3 reads TGTGCCAGCAGTAACGGGGACAGGGGACAGCAGTACTTC. The J gene is TRBJ2-7, the V gene TRBV6-5; 10 bases are shared with TRBD1. The ends lost 5 bases at V and 8 bases at J; junction bases unmatched: 6. The length of the CDR3 is 13 residues. Per germline, CDR1 MNHEY and CDR2 SVGAGI.

CDR3 coding DNA: TGTGCCAGCAGTTACGATGGGGGACTAGGAGCTTTCTTT. Amino acids: CASSYDGGLGAFF. This chain uses TRBV6-6 with TRBJ1-1; tentative D call: TRBD1 (5 bases). Germline values: CDR1 MNHNY, CDR2 SVGAGI (reference sequence). The CDR3 loop spans 13 amino acids. Trimming removed 2 bases from V and 10 bases from J, with 14 bases in between.

This clone was detected only a few times. The chain recombines TRBV28 with TRBJ2-5, with TRBD2 identical over 7 bases. The DNA end favors TRBJ2-7, so the J call may be wrong. Per the germline V gene, CDR1 is MDHEN and CDR2 is SYDVKM. CDR3 length: 15 residues. The CDR3 nucleotides are TGTGCCAGCAGTTTAGCGGGGGAGTGGTCCTACGAGCAGTACTTC. Translation: CASSLAGEWSYEQYF.

This chain connects TRBV19 to TRBJ2-2, with 7 bases identical to TRBD1. This CDR3 is built from 13 residues. The germline gives CDR1 LNHDA, CDR2 SQIVND (reference sequence). V lost 6 bases, J lost 5 bases, and 3 bases stayed unmatched. The DNA of the CDR3 is TGTGCCAGTAGGACAGGGCAAACCGGGGAGCTGTTTTTT. Protein: CASRTGQTGELFF.

In its sample, this clone was seen a few times. V is TRBV19 and J is TRBJ2-7; TRBD1 agrees at 8 bases. V was clipped by 7 bases and J by 2 bases; unmatched bases: 7. The CDR3 extends over 14 amino acids. CDR1 and CDR2 (germline): LNHDA, SQIVND (reference sequence). The CDR3 here is CASMGDRTPYEQYF. DNA for the CDR3: TGTGCCAGTATGGGGGACAGGACGCCCTACGAGCAGTACTTC.

The chain links TRBV7-2 to TRBJ1-4; 7 nucleotides align to TRBD1. In germline, CDR1 is SGHTA, CDR2 FQGNSA. The CDR3 sequence is 15 residues long. The J segment lost 0 bases and the V segment lost 2 bases, leaving 0 bases of the junction unmatched. CDR3 sequence: CASSLQGATNEKLFF. Here the CDR3 DNA reads TGTGCCAGCAGCTTACAGGGGGCAACTAATGAAAAACTGTTTTTT.

V and J are TRBV7-9 and TRBJ2-2, with 9 bases fitting TRBD1. The J segment lost 3 bases and the V segment lost 7 bases, leaving 9 bases of the junction unmatched. The CDR3 is made up of 16 amino acids. Germline V gives CDR1 SEHNR, CDR2 FQNEAQ (reference sequence). The CDR3 bases are TGTGCCAGCAACCTTCGACAGGGGGGGGACACCGGGGAGCTGTTTTTT. This translates into CASNLRQGGDTGELFF.